This TCR beta chain was found in a study of shared clonotypes between healthy human individuals. The CDR3 contains 13 residues. Trimming stripped 7 bases from V and 7 bases from J, with 16 bases between. Looked up from germline, CDR1 is MNHNS and CDR2 is SASEGT. Study results and limitations: Incomplete sequencing of sorted subsets was indicated by rarefaction despite large depth. Naive CD4 clonotype sharing across several donors was around 5.5%.

Donors were healthy HIV-negative adults without recently reported acute infections or vaccinations. The CD4+ fraction was divided into a CD45RA+ naive subset and a CD45RA-negative memory subset. Assay used: immunoSEQ multiplex PCR; TCRdb lists only in-frame clones, some missing. The table lists about 2,500,000 clones, around nine tenths of them singletons, with around 0.15% in the top ten. A word on this clone: Antigen unknown.

The V call is TRBV6-1, the J call TRBJ1-1; D not resolved. Sequencing used naive CD4+ T cells sorted from blood. The subset was: CD45RA+ positively selected. This TCR derives from a man aged 18 to 29 in good health. For the CDR3, the DNA is TGTGCCAGCACTACACCTCAAGAGCTTGAAGCTTTCTTT. Amino acids: CASTTPQELEAFF.